These 8 T cell receptor beta chains were all obtained from the same sample, sequenced in a study of CD8 T cells in ankylosing spondylitis. The study, taken as a whole, reports: It appeared that ankylosing spondylitis blood was characterized by a TCR beta motif of about eight highly homologous variants.

The antigens these receptors bind are not known. Via MiXCR, TCRdb re-called the 5' RACE reads, giving one row per CDR3 protein. The repertoire holds fewer than 500,000 distinct CDR3 sequences, with about 25% as singletons. Sequences were obtained from blood, either unsorted or a sorted T cell fraction (not recorded which). These receptors all stem from a male donor with ankylosing spondylitis.

The chain has TRBV10-3 and TRBJ1-1; 12 bases agree with TRBD1. V lost 4 bases, J lost 0 bases, and 3 bases stayed unmatched. CDR3 size: 16 residues. The germline V gene encodes CDR1 ENHRY and CDR2 SYGVKD. The CDR3 sequence: CAISGGTGGLNTEAFF. The CDR3 DNA is TGTGCCATCAGTGGGGGGACAGGGGGCCTGAACACTGAAGCTTTCTTT.

This chain links TRBV7-6 with TRBJ2-2; D perhaps matches TRBD2 (6 bases). CDR3 length: 16 residues. The germline V gene encodes CDR1 SGHVS and CDR2 FNYEAQ. Deletions cut 5 bases from V and 6 bases from J, with 19 bases between. The chain's CDR3 is CASSGEAAGPSGELFF. CDR3 bases: TGTGCCAGCAGCGGGGAAGCGGCGGGACCCTCCGGGGAGCTGTTTTTT.

This clonotype was seen a few times. This chain uses TRBV20-1 with TRBJ2-5; D is unresolved. V dropped 4 bases and J dropped 5 bases, with 14 bases sitting between them. The CDR3 is made up of 13 amino acids. Germline V lookup: CDR1 DFQATT, CDR2 SNEGSKA (reference sequence). Here the CDR3 DNA reads TGCAGTGCTATTCGGGTTGCGAGTGAGACCCAGTACTTC. Its protein is CSAIRVASETQYF.

The V call is TRBV7-9, the J call TRBJ1-5; tentatively, D is TRBD1 (6 bases). Germline V gene data show CDR1 as SEHNR and CDR2 as FQNEAQ (reference sequence). V lost 10 bases to trimming and J lost 11 bases, with 18 bases between them. This CDR3 comprises 12 residues. The CDR3 coding sequence is TGTGCCATCCCAAGGGGGGTAGTGGCCCAGCATTTT. Translated: CAIPRGVVAQHF. Together with reference TRBV7-9 and TRBJ1-5, the CDR3 gives the full variable domain: DTGVSQNPRHKITKRGQNVTFRCDPISEHNRLYWYRQTLGQGPEFLTYFQNEAQLEKSRLLSDRFSAERPKGSFSTLEIQRTEQGDSAMYLCAIPRGVVAQHFGDGTRLSIL.

The V call is TRBV7-2, the J call TRBJ2-7, with a tentative D call TRBD2 (6 bases). Germline assignment: CDR1 SGHTA and CDR2 FQGNSA. Trimming removed 1 base at V and 0 bases at J, with 10 bases between. The CDR3 has 15 amino acids. The CDR3 DNA is TGTGCCAGCAGCTTAGGAGGACTATTCTCCTACGAGCAGTACTTC. It yields the protein CASSLGGLFSYEQYF.

Only a few counts were recorded for this clonotype. The chain employs TRBV29-1 and TRBJ1-1; 8 bases fit TRBD1. Germline-derived CDR1 and CDR2 are SQVTM and ANQGSEA. The CDR3 is 13 residues long. The J segment lost 1 base and the V segment lost 6 bases, leaving 4 bases of the junction unmatched. The CDR3 coding sequence is TGCAGCGTCGAGACAGGGGAGAACACTGAAGCTTTCTTT. Translating it yields CSVETGENTEAFF.

A few counts support this clonotype. This rearrangement joins TRBV9 to TRBJ1-3; D not resolved. Trimming took off 3 bases at V and 4 bases at J, with 20 bases between the two ends. The CDR3 is made up of 17 amino acids. Germline V CDR1 and CDR2: SGDLS, YYNGEE. CDR3 loop: CASSAEPQSAGGNTIYF. Here the CDR3 DNA reads TGTGCCAGCAGCGCAGAACCTCAGTCGGCGGGAGGAAACACCATATATTTT.

The chain joins TRBV3-1 to TRBJ1-2; no firm D call. The CDR3 loop spans 12 amino acids. Germline V gene data show CDR1 as LGHDT and CDR2 as YNNKEL (reference sequence). Trimming cost V 4 bases and J 4 bases, with 7 bases left between them. For the CDR3, the DNA is TGTGCCAGCAGCCTGACACTCTATGGCTACACCTTC. It specifies CASSLTLYGYTF.